Listed below are T cell receptor beta chains from one sample, sequenced in a study of blood T cell repertoires in COVID-19. Here immunoSEQ multiplex PCR was the method, and the copy in TCRdb shows in-frame clones only, minus some. The sample includes about 80,000 clones, roughly 79% of them seen just once. Material: peripheral blood. These receptor sequences come from a human donor in a cohort sampled during active COVID-19. Each CDR3 is given with its conserved first and last residue. D genes are given only for firm matches. Expanded clones are given a class, and other clones once, few, many or no size at all.

clone_size	j_call	v_call	d_call	cdr3_aa	cdr3_nt
.	TRBJ2-4	TRBV27	TRBD1	CASRPTGGPLVAKNIQYF	TGTGCCAGCAGACCGACAGGGGGTCCCTTGGTCGCCAAAAACATTCAGTACTTC
.	TRBJ2-2	TRBV6-4	TRBD1	CASRTGEIGELFF	TGTGCCAGCAGGACAGGGGAAATCGGGGAGCTGTTTTTT
.	TRBJ2-1	TRBV11-3	TRBD2	CASSFFSGTYNEQFF	TGTGCCAGCAGCTTTTTCAGCGGGACCTACAATGAGCAGTTCTTC
.	TRBJ2-3	TRBV11-2	.	CASSHRTDTQYF	TGTGCCAGCAGCCACCGGACAGATACGCAGTATTTT
.	TRBJ1-1	TRBV29-1	TRBD1	CSVDRGEWTEAFF	TGCAGCGTGGACAGGGGTGAGTGGACTGAAGCTTTCTTT
.	TRBJ1-1	TRBV5-1	TRBD1	CASSLQASGGRTEAFF	TGCGCCAGCAGCTTGCAAGCCTCAGGGGGACGGACTGAAGCTTTCTTT
.	TRBJ1-6	TRBV19	.	CASSPIPVQGWNSPLHF	TGTGCCAGTAGCCCTATTCCCGTCCAGGGGTGGAATTCACCCCTCCACTTT
.	TRBJ2-1	TRBV6-4	TRBD1	CASSATGGATNEQFF	TGTGCCAGCAGTGCCACAGGGGGCGCAACCAATGAGCAGTTCTTC
.	TRBJ1-2	TRBV18	TRBD1	CASSPAGTGEGYTF	TGTGCCAGCTCACCAGCCGGGACAGGGGAGGGCTACACCTTC
.	TRBJ2-4	TRBV28	TRBD1	CASSSGQLRLAKNIQYF	TGTGCCAGCAGTTCGGGACAGCTAAGGCTAGCCAAAAACATTCAGTACTTC
.	TRBJ2-1	TRBV5-1	.	CASSLVGDEQFF	TGCGCCAGCAGCTTGGTCGGGGATGAGCAGTTCTTC
.	TRBJ2-7	TRBV19	TRBD2	CASSTGLASPYEQYF	TGTGCCAGTAGTACGGGACTAGCGTCCCCCTACGAGCAGTACTTC
.	TRBJ1-2	TRBV19	TRBD1	CAIRDRGQGYTF	TGTGCCATTAGAGACAGGGGGCAAGGCTACACCTTC
once	TRBJ2-1	TRBV24-1	TRBD2	CATSDLRTSPNEQFF	TGTGCCACCAGTGATTTACGGACTAGCCCCAATGAGCAGTTCTTC
few	TRBJ1-1	TRBV28	.	CASGFTGTSEAFF	TGTGCCAGCGGTTTTACAGGGACCTCTGAAGCTTTCTTT
.	TRBJ2-5	TRBV9	TRBD2	CASSARTSGNQETQYF	TGTGCCAGCAGCGCGCGGACTAGCGGGAACCAAGAGACCCAGTACTTC
.	TRBJ2-3	TRBV7-2	TRBD2	CASSFGTSVRSDTQYF	TGTGCCAGCAGCTTTGGGACTAGCGTTCGGTCAGATACGCAGTATTTT
.	TRBJ1-5	TRBV19	TRBD1	CASSTDRGLVSNQPQHF	TGTGCCAGTAGTACCGACAGGGGGCTGGTAAGCAATCAGCCCCAGCATTTT
.	TRBJ2-7	TRBV5-5	TRBD1	CASSPLDRGGSEQYF	TGTGCCAGCAGCCCATTGGACAGGGGAGGAAGCGAGCAGTACTTC
.	TRBJ1-2	TRBV7-2	.	CASSPWTQRGYGYTF	TGTGCCAGCAGCCCCTGGACACAAAGGGGTTATGGCTACACCTTC
few	TRBJ2-7	TRBV10-3	TRBD1	CAISSGTGGQYEQYF	TGTGCCATCAGTTCCGGGACAGGGGGCCAATACGAGCAGTACTTC
.	TRBJ1-1	TRBV20-1	.	CSARAQTGAFF	TGCAGTGCTAGAGCCCAGACAGGAGCTTTCTTT
few	TRBJ1-6	TRBV5-1	.	CASSLAGLTSSYNSPLHF	TGCGCCAGCAGCTTGGCAGGGCTAACGAGCTCCTATAATTCACCCCTCCACTTT
.	TRBJ2-3	TRBV2	TRBD2	CASNSRLAGLPDTQYF	TGTGCCAGCAATTCCAGGCTAGCGGGTTTGCCAGATACGCAGTATTTT
many	TRBJ1-2	TRBV29-1	.	CSVGPEQPGYTF	TGCAGCGTTGGTCCTGAACAGCCTGGCTACACCTTC
.	TRBJ1-1	TRBV3-1/TRBV3-2	TRBD1	CASSPSQDRESTEAFF	TGTGCCAGCAGCCCTTCGCAGGACAGGGAGAGCACTGAAGCTTTCTTT
once	TRBJ1-6	TRBV2	.	CASSPPVREMDSPLHF	TGTGCCAGCAGTCCTCCAGTGCGGGAAATGGATTCACCCCTCCACTTT
.	TRBJ1-1	TRBV5-8	.	CASSYRLPPEAFF	TGTGCCAGCAGCTACCGACTCCCCCCTGAAGCTTTCTTT
.	TRBJ2-1	TRBV5-4	TRBD1	CASSLPGQGANEQFF	TGTGCCAGCAGCTTGCCGGGACAGGGGGCGAATGAGCAGTTCTTC